Listed below are T cell receptor beta chains from one sample, sequenced in a study of regulatory T cells in long-lasting Graves disease. In TCRdb, the multiplex PCR reads were re-called with MiXCR into one record per CDR3 protein. Of hundreds of thousands of distinct CDR3 sequences in the sample, less than 20% were seen once. This sample was also put to use in a study of T cells in Graves' hyperthyroidism and ophthalmopathy.

The sample consisted of peripheral blood mononuclear cells (PBMCs), taken at new diagnosis, from a patient treated with antithyroid drugs. These receptors were taken from a woman under 40 with Graves disease. Each CDR3 is given with its conserved first and last residue. D genes are given only for firm matches. A clone size is listed for some rows: how often the clone was seen (once, few, many), or a class if it is expanded.

>-|TRBJ2-7|few|TRBV27
CASSLKVGSAGYEQYF
TGTGCCAGCAGTTTAAAGGTCGGGAGCGCTGGGTACGAGCAGTACTTC
>-|TRBJ2-3|many|TRBV28
CASSFLDTQYF
TGTGCCAGCAGTTTCTTGGATACGCAGTATTTT
>-|TRBJ2-5|few|TRBV7-9
CASRSPGPPRETQYF
TGTGCCAGCAGGTCGCCGGGACCCCCTAGGGAGACCCAGTACTTC
>-|TRBJ1-5|few|TRBV6-6
CASSYSTNLPGTNQPQHF
TGTGCCAGCAGTTACTCGACTAATCTTCCGGGGACCAATCAGCCCCAGCATTTT
>-|TRBJ1-2|many|TRBV11-2
CASSLDPRSHYGYTF
TGTGCCAGCAGCTTAGATCCGCGTAGCCACTATGGCTACACCTTC
>TRBD2|TRBJ2-7|-|TRBV30
CAWRTSGRGYEQYF
TGTGCCTGGAGGACTAGCGGGAGGGGGTACGAGCAGTACTTC
>-|TRBJ2-1|many|TRBV28
CASSSRVITSYNEQFF
TGTGCCAGCAGTTCCAGGGTTATTACGTCCTACAATGAGCAGTTCTTC
>TRBD1|TRBJ2-5|many|TRBV2
CASKDRGFAETQYF
TGTGCCAGCAAGGACAGGGGATTCGCGGAGACCCAGTACTTC
>TRBD1|TRBJ2-3|few|TRBV7-2
CASSSSRDRGSGATDTQYF
TGTGCCAGCAGCTCCAGCCGGGACAGGGGAAGCGGGGCCACAGATACGCAGTATTTT
>TRBD1|TRBJ1-5|many|TRBV2
CASSGQGGYQPQHF
TGTGCCAGCAGCGGCCAGGGGGGGTATCAGCCCCAGCATTTT
>TRBD2|TRBJ2-1|many|TRBV27
CASSHGLADNEQFF
TGTGCCAGCAGCCATGGACTAGCGGACAATGAGCAGTTCTTC
>TRBD2|TRBJ2-2|-|TRBV5-1
CASSPARERTNTGELFF
TGCGCCAGCAGCCCGGCGCGGGAGCGGACGAACACCGGGGAGCTGTTTTTT
>TRBD1|TRBJ2-5|many|TRBV2
CASRRQGVETQYF
TGTGCCAGCAGAAGACAGGGGGTGGAGACCCAGTACTTC
>-|TRBJ2-3|-|TRBV6-2/TRBV6-3
CASSSNSIISTDTQYF
TGTGCCAGCAGTTCTAACTCGATAATTTCCACAGATACGCAGTATTTT
>TRBD1|TRBJ1-5|-|TRBV29-1
CSVSRGSNQPQHF
TGCAGCGTTTCCAGGGGGTCGAATCAGCCCCAGCATTTT
>TRBD2|TRBJ2-1|-|TRBV6-2/TRBV6-3
CASRIAGGLHERFF
TGTGCCAGCAGAATAGCGGGAGGGCTCCATGAGCGGTTCTTC
>-|TRBJ1-1|few|TRBV7-9
CASGEGTEAFF
TGTGCCAGCGGGGAGGGGACGGAAGCTTTCTTT
>TRBD2|TRBJ2-1|many|TRBV5-1
CASSLGLAGEGYNEQFF
TGCGCCAGCAGCTTGGGACTAGCGGGAGAAGGGTACAATGAGCAGTTCTTC
>-|TRBJ2-7|-|TRBV7-8
CATGAVSGSLAAVGEQYF
TGTGCCACAGGAGCCGTATCCGGGTCCCTAGCAGCGGTGGGCGAGCAGTACTTC
>-|TRBJ2-7|many|TRBV6-4
CASSFSGDRSYEQYF
TGTGCCAGCAGTTTCTCGGGGGACCGCTCCTACGAGCAGTACTTC
>-|TRBJ2-2|few|TRBV27
CASSLQTNTGELFF
TGTGCCAGCAGTTTGCAGACAAACACCGGGGAGCTGTTTTTT
>-|TRBJ1-5|many|TRBV27
CASSLFSNHQPQHF
TGTGCCAGCAGTTTATTCTCTAATCATCAGCCCCAGCATTTT
>-|TRBJ2-3|-|TRBV24-1
CATSDSTVGTQYF
TGTGCCACCAGTGATTCGACAGTAGGTACGCAGTATTTT
>-|TRBJ2-3|many|TRBV6-5
CASSYSVYQEDTQYF
TGTGCCAGCAGTTACTCGGTTTATCAGGAAGATACGCAGTATTTT
>TRBD2|TRBJ2-1|-|TRBV20-1
CSARRRGDNEQFF
TGCAGTGCTAGGAGGCGGGGGGACAATGAGCAGTTCTTC
>-|TRBJ2-5|many|TRBV7-8
CASSLGRRLREETQYF
TGTGCCAGCAGCTTAGGGAGGAGGTTGAGGGAAGAGACCCAGTACTTC
>-|TRBJ1-2|once|TRBV20-1
CSAPGESYTF
TGCAGTGCCCCAGGGGAGAGCTACACCTTC
>TRBD1|TRBJ1-4|few|TRBV7-9
CASSLASGGKTNEKLFF
TGTGCCAGCAGCTTGGCCTCAGGGGGGAAAACTAATGAAAAACTGTTTTTT
>-|TRBJ2-1|-|TRBV5-8
CASSKIRGLNNEQFF
TGTGCCAGCAGTAAGATAAGGGGACTTAACAATGAGCAGTTCTTC
>-|TRBJ2-2|-|TRBV30
CAWKTGAGELFF
TGTGCCTGGAAGACGGGAGCCGGGGAGCTGTTTTTT
>-|TRBJ2-1|many|TRBV11-2
CASSHRDSSANEQFF
TGTGCCAGCAGTCACCGAGACAGTAGCGCCAATGAGCAGTTCTTC
>-|TRBJ2-5|-|TRBV19
CASSIGGVVQETQYF
TGTGCCAGTAGTATAGGGGGAGTAGTACAAGAGACCCAGTACTTC
>TRBD1|TRBJ2-1|many|TRBV6-1
CAIRGGSGQAPNEQFF
TGTGCCATCCGGGGTGGGTCCGGACAGGCCCCGAATGAGCAGTTCTTC
>TRBD2|TRBJ2-7|many|TRBV7-3
CASSPKGGVPFDEQYF
TGTGCCAGCAGCCCAAAGGGAGGGGTCCCCTTCGACGAGCAGTACTTC
>-|TRBJ1-1|many|TRBV7-9
CASSSNSHTEAFF
TGTGCCAGCAGCTCAAACTCCCACACTGAAGCTTTCTTT
>-|TRBJ2-2|few|TRBV19
CASSIGLGELFF
TGTGCCAGTAGTATTGGGTTGGGGGAGCTGTTTTTT
>-|TRBJ2-3|-|TRBV19
CASRLRAPDTQYF
TGTGCCAGTAGGCTCAGGGCCCCAGATACGCAGTATTTT
>-|TRBJ1-2|-|TRBV28
CASRQPTGLTYGYTF
TGTGCCAGCAGACAGCCCACAGGGTTAACCTATGGCTACACCTTC
>-|TRBJ2-7|-|TRBV19
CASSKDSRSSYEQYF
TGTGCCAGTAGTAAGGACTCTAGATCCTCCTACGAGCAGTACTTC
>-|TRBJ1-2|many|TRBV12-3/TRBV12-4
CASSFGGGRGYTF
TGTGCCAGCAGTTTCGGCGGGGGAAGGGGCTACACCTTC
>-|TRBJ2-1|-|TRBV30
CAWKSGRGLYNEQFF
TGTGCCTGGAAATCGGGCAGGGGCCTCTACAATGAGCAGTTCTTC
>-|TRBJ2-3|few|TRBV20-1
CSAGPHTDTQYF
TGCAGTGCTGGGCCTCACACAGATACGCAGTATTTT
>TRBD1|TRBJ2-7|-|TRBV5-1
CASSLTPGQGNERYF
TGCGCCAGCAGCTTGACTCCGGGACAGGGCAACGAGCGGTACTTC
>-|TRBJ1-5|few|TRBV28
CASNQIQGSYQPQHF
TGTGCCAGCAACCAGATCCAGGGTAGCTATCAGCCCCAGCATTTT
>-|TRBJ1-1|-|TRBV2
CASMSKDTEAFF
TGTGCCAGCATGTCGAAAGACACTGAAGCTTTCTTT
>-|TRBJ2-1|-|TRBV7-9
CASSTAGTSDNEQFF
TGTGCCAGCAGCACCGCTGGGACTTCCGACAATGAGCAGTTCTTC
>-|TRBJ2-7|-|TRBV20-1
CSVVSTDTFYEQYF
TGCAGTGTCGTTTCTACAGACACCTTCTACGAGCAGTACTTC
>-|TRBJ1-6|many|TRBV27
CASSFRGAYNSPLHF
TGTGCCAGCAGTTTTCGGGGGGCCTATAATTCACCCCTCCACTTT
>-|TRBJ2-6|few|TRBV7-9
CASSLPPRGALSGANVLTF
TGTGCCAGCAGCTTACCCCCGAGGGGCGCTTTATCTGGGGCCAACGTCCTGACTTTC
>TRBD1|TRBJ1-1|many|TRBV6-1
CASSRTGGTSHSRAFF
TGTGCCAGCAGTAGGACAGGGGGCACATCCCACTCTAGGGCTTTCTTT